Listed below are T cell receptor beta chains from one sample, sequenced in a study of blood T cell repertoires in COVID-19. Measured with immunoSEQ multiplex PCR; TCRdb has only the in-frame clones, and not every one. Found here are fewer than 350,000 clones, roughly 86% of them singletons; the top ten hold 2% to 2.5%. Source material: peripheral blood. These TCRs come from a woman aged 25 to 39 who had recovered from COVID-19. Both conserved end residues are part of each CDR3. D genes are given only for firm matches. Only part of the rows carry a size: once, few, many, or a class if the clone is expanded.

clone size	J gene	V gene	D gene	CDR3 protein	CDR3 DNA
NA	TRBJ2-5	TRBV11-2	NA	CASSFPPEARYGETQYF	TGTGCCAGCAGCTTCCCCCCTGAGGCGCGTTACGGGGAGACCCAGTACTTC
once	TRBJ1-2	TRBV14	NA	CASSQEGRGPYGYTF	TGTGCCAGCAGCCAAGAGGGCAGGGGACCGTATGGCTACACCTTC
NA	TRBJ1-2	TRBV19	NA	CASSINQGSYGYTF	TGTGCCAGTAGTATTAATCAGGGGAGCTATGGCTACACCTTC
NA	TRBJ2-3	TRBV28	TRBD2	CASQTSGSLDTQYF	TGTGCCAGTCAGACTAGCGGGAGTTTAGATACGCAGTATTTT
NA	TRBJ2-1	TRBV4-1	TRBD2	CASSHQAPPSGAYEQFF	TGCGCCAGCAGCCACCAAGCCCCGCCTAGCGGGGCGTATGAGCAGTTCTTC
NA	TRBJ2-3	TRBV30	TRBD2	CAWSRGTSGASTDTQYF	TGTGCCTGGAGCCGAGGGACTAGCGGGGCTAGCACAGATACGCAGTATTTT
NA	TRBJ2-7	TRBV6-2/TRBV6-3	TRBD2	CASSYGTSSYEQYF	TGTGCCAGCAGTTACGGGACTAGCTCCTACGAGCAGTACTTC
NA	TRBJ2-5	TRBV2	NA	CASSEAGAETQYF	TGTGCCAGCAGTGAGGCAGGGGCAGAGACCCAGTACTTC
NA	TRBJ1-2	TRBV2	TRBD1	CASRPSGTGNYGYTF	TGTGCCAGCAGACCTTCCGGGACAGGCAACTATGGCTACACCTTC
NA	TRBJ2-2	TRBV19	TRBD2	CASIPSAGGAGELFF	TGTGCCAGTATCCCTTCGGCGGGAGGGGCCGGGGAGCTGTTTTTT
NA	TRBJ1-4	TRBV27	TRBD1	CASSLSRQGQNEKLFF	TGTGCCAGCAGTTTATCGCGACAGGGCCAAAATGAAAAACTGTTTTTT
NA	TRBJ2-7	TRBV4-1	NA	CASSQPGVSEQYF	TGCGCCAGCAGCCAACCAGGGGTGTCCGAGCAGTACTTC
NA	TRBJ1-5	TRBV2	NA	CASSLDSPLNQPQHF	TGTGCCAGCAGTTTGGACAGTCCCCTTAATCAGCCCCAGCATTTT
NA	TRBJ2-1	TRBV29-1	TRBD2	CSVEPSGSYNEQFF	TGCAGCGTTGAACCTAGCGGGAGTTACAATGAGCAGTTCTTC
NA	TRBJ1-2	TRBV7-9	NA	CASSSVMGASYGYTF	TGTGCCAGCAGCAGCGTAATGGGGGCCTCCTATGGCTACACCTTC
NA	TRBJ2-7	TRBV27	TRBD2	CASSRGDTYEQYF	TGTGCCAGCAGTCGGGGGGATACCTACGAGCAGTACTTC
once	TRBJ2-2	TRBV2	NA	CASSELGRELFF	TGTGCCAGCAGTGAATTAGGGAGAGAGCTGTTTTTT
few	TRBJ2-7	TRBV7-2	NA	CASSLTGTSSYEQYF	TGTGCCAGCAGCTTAACAGGGACAAGCTCCTACGAGCAGTACTTC
NA	TRBJ2-3	TRBV29-1	TRBD1	CSVATGARTDTQYF	TGCAGCGTTGCGACAGGGGCGCGGACAGATACGCAGTATTTT
once	TRBJ2-7	TRBV27	TRBD2	CASSTNLAGGFYEQYF	TGTGCCAGCAGTACGAACCTAGCGGGAGGGTTCTACGAGCAGTACTTC
NA	TRBJ2-1	TRBV29-1	TRBD2	CSVVAGGQEQFF	TGCAGCGTTGTAGCGGGAGGGCAAGAGCAGTTCTTC
NA	TRBJ2-7	TRBV12-3/TRBV12-4	NA	CASSLGGGVEQYF	TGTGCCAGCAGTTTAGGAGGAGGGGTTGAGCAGTACTTC
NA	TRBJ1-1	TRBV19	NA	CASTRRGITEAFF	TGTGCCAGTACCAGACGGGGGATAACTGAAGCTTTCTTT
NA	TRBJ1-6	TRBV6-4	NA	CASSDTDSPLHF	TGTGCCAGCAGTGATACTGATTCACCCCTCCACTTT
NA	TRBJ1-1	TRBV6-5	NA	CASTLGGNTEAFF	TGTGCCAGCACCCTCGGCGGGAACACTGAAGCTTTCTTT
NA	TRBJ2-7	TRBV4-2	NA	CASSQDQYEQYF	TGTGCCAGCAGCCAAGATCAGTACGAGCAGTACTTC
NA	TRBJ1-2	TRBV3-1/TRBV3-2	NA	CASSQEGRSGYTF	TGTGCCAGCAGCCAAGAGGGTAGGAGTGGCTACACCTTC
NA	TRBJ2-7	TRBV7-9	NA	CASSLAESYEQYF	TGTGCCAGCAGCTTAGCAGAGTCCTACGAGCAGTACTTC
once	TRBJ2-7	TRBV6-2/TRBV6-3	NA	CASSYKGMSSYEQYF	TGTGCCAGCAGTTATAAGGGGATGAGCTCCTACGAGCAGTACTTC
NA	TRBJ1-2	TRBV5-6	NA	CASSSQVPDGYTF	TGTGCCAGCAGCTCGCAGGTTCCCGATGGCTACACCTTC
few	TRBJ2-1	TRBV5-1	NA	CASTISGYNEQFF	TGCGCCAGCACCATTAGCGGATACAATGAGCAGTTCTTC
NA	TRBJ2-3	TRBV5-1	TRBD2	CASSSTSGSTDTQYF	TGCGCCAGCAGCTCTACTAGCGGTAGCACAGATACGCAGTATTTT
NA	TRBJ1-6	TRBV4-1	NA	CASSPAGRAQPPLHF	TGCGCCAGCAGCCCCGCGGGGAGAGCTCAACCACCCCTCCACTTT
NA	TRBJ1-3	TRBV16	TRBD1	CASSQGTGPSGNTIYF	TGTGCCAGCAGCCAAGGGACAGGGCCCTCTGGAAACACCATATATTTT
few	TRBJ2-7	TRBV5-4	NA	CASSLNSYEQYF	TGTGCCAGCAGCTTGAACAGCTACGAGCAGTACTTC
once	TRBJ2-7	TRBV28	TRBD2	CASGRLAVSYEQYF	TGTGCCAGCGGACGACTAGCGGTTTCCTACGAGCAGTACTTC
few	TRBJ1-3	TRBV18	TRBD1	CASSPSLTGAGNTIYF	TGTGCCAGCTCACCATCACTAACAGGGGCTGGAAACACCATATATTTT
NA	TRBJ1-1	TRBV30	NA	CAWMKWQNTEAFF	TGTGCCTGGATGAAGTGGCAGAACACTGAAGCTTTCTTT
NA	TRBJ2-1	TRBV27	TRBD2	CASSLTGGYNEQFF	TGTGCCAGCAGTTTAACGGGGGGCTACAATGAGCAGTTCTTC
NA	TRBJ2-1	TRBV7-8	NA	CASRYSVLTYNEQFF	TGTGCCAGCAGATATAGCGTCTTAACTTACAATGAGCAGTTCTTC
NA	TRBJ2-1	TRBV9	TRBD2	CASSAGLAVRQFF	TGTGCCAGCAGCGCCGGACTAGCGGTGAGGCAGTTCTTC
NA	TRBJ1-2	TRBV6-5	NA	CASSFNGNSAYGYTF	TGTGCCAGCAGTTTCAACGGGAACTCGGCTTATGGCTACACCTTC
NA	TRBJ1-3	TRBV7-3	NA	CASSPGTTQTGNTIYF	TGTGCCAGCAGCCCAGGCACGACCCAGACTGGAAACACCATATATTTT
few	TRBJ1-4	TRBV4-1	TRBD1	CASSQRQGAREKLFF	TGCGCCAGCAGCCAGAGACAGGGGGCGAGGGAAAAACTGTTTTTT
NA	TRBJ2-3	TRBV4-1	NA	CASSQDGQFTDTQYF	TGCGCCAGCAGCCAAGATGGTCAGTTCACAGATACGCAGTATTTT
NA	TRBJ2-5	TRBV21-1	NA	CARSLIQETQYF	TGTGCCAGAAGTCTAATTCAAGAGACCCAGTACTTC
once	TRBJ2-7	TRBV11-2	NA	CASRKPGLGVYEQYF	TGTGCCAGCAGAAAACCGGGACTGGGGGTCTACGAGCAGTACTTC
NA	TRBJ2-5	TRBV5-4	TRBD2	CASSLALTRAGGQETQYF	TGTGCCAGCAGCTTGGCTCTGACAAGAGCGGGAGGGCAAGAGACCCAGTACTTC
NA	TRBJ2-3	TRBV7-2	NA	CASSFPPQAPTDTQYF	TGTGCCAGCAGCTTTCCCCCACAGGCTCCCACAGATACGCAGTATTTT
NA	TRBJ2-3	TRBV9	TRBD1	CASKGTGTDTQYF	TGTGCCAGCAAGGGGACAGGGACCGATACGCAGTATTTT
NA	TRBJ2-3	TRBV24-1	NA	CATSPGDTQYF	TGTGCCACCTCCCCGGGGGATACGCAGTATTTT
NA	TRBJ2-5	TRBV6-5	TRBD2	CASSFGLAGDTQYF	TGTGCCAGCAGTTTCGGACTAGCGGGGGATACCCAGTACTTC
NA	TRBJ2-7	TRBV19	NA	CASSIGFQRTYEQYF	TGTGCCAGTAGTATAGGGTTTCAGCGGACCTACGAGCAGTACTTC
once	TRBJ2-5	TRBV5-1	NA	CASRRDFQETQYF	TGCGCCAGCCGGAGGGACTTCCAAGAGACCCAGTACTTC
NA	TRBJ2-1	TRBV5-4	TRBD2	CASSTPILAEGISYNEQFF	TGTGCCAGCAGCACACCGATACTAGCGGAGGGGATCTCCTACAATGAGCAGTTCTTC
NA	TRBJ2-7	TRBV2	TRBD1	CASSEALGTQGSYEQYF	TGTGCCAGCAGTGAAGCGCTAGGGACACAGGGGAGCTACGAGCAGTACTTC
NA	TRBJ2-5	TRBV6-5	NA	CASSVRGRETQYF	TGTGCCAGCAGCGTCAGGGGAAGGGAGACCCAGTACTTC
NA	TRBJ2-7	TRBV6-5	NA	CASSTRGVEYF	TGTGCCAGCAGTACCAGGGGGGTCGAGTACTTC
once	TRBJ2-5	TRBV9	NA	CASSVETGAETQYF	TGTGCCAGCAGCGTAGAAACGGGAGCAGAGACCCAGTACTTC